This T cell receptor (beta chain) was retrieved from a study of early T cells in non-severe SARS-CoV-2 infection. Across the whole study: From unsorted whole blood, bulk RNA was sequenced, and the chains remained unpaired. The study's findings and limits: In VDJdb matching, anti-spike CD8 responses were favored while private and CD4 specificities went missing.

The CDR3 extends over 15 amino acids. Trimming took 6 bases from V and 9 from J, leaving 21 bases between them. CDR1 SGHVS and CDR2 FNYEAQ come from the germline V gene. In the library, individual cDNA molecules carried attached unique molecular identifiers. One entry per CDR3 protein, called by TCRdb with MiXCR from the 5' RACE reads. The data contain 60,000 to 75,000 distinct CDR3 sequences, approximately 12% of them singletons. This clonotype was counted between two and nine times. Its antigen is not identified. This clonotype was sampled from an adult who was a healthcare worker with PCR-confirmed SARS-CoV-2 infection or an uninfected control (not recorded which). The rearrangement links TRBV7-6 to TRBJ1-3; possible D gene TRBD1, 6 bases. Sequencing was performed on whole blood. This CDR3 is CASSPFGQPSGTIYF. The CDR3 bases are TGTGCCAGCAGTCCCTTCGGACAGCCGTCGGGCACCATATATTTT.